The 15 T cell receptor beta chains given below trace back to one sample, sequenced in a study of naive and memory T cell subsets. The beta constant-region primer was an equimolar mix of two oligonucleotides covering TRBC1 and TRBC2. TCRdb re-analysed the UMI-ligation and nested PCR reads in MiXCR, keeping a single row per CDR3 protein. The sample holds roughly 31,000 distinct CDR3 sequences; about 11% are singletons and the top ten take approximately 17%. The sample comprised effector memory CD4+ T cells from blood. Subset of the sample: effector memory, CD45RA- CD27-. The receptors come from a human donor in good health.

The chain couples TRBV12-3 or TRBV12-4 to TRBJ2-1; 9 bases agree with TRBD2. This CDR3 contains 15 residues. J gave up 5 bases and V 3 bases, and 5 bases lay outside the gene matches. Written as DNA, the CDR3 is TGTGCCAGCAGTTTCCTAGCGGGATTTAACAATGAGCAGTTCTTC. It is translated as CASSFLAGFNNEQFF.

The genes are TRBV5-1 and TRBJ2-3; 9 bases map to TRBD2. This CDR3 contains 18 residues. Trimming at V came to 2 bases and at J to 4 bases, leaving 14 bases not matched to a gene. CDR1 and CDR2 (germline): SGHRS, YFSETQ. Written as DNA, the CDR3 is TGCGCCAGCAGCTTAGGCGGGGGGGCCTTTACGCGCGCAGATACGCAGTATTTT. This gives the protein CASSLGGGAFTRADTQYF.

This chain uses TRBV5-5 with TRBJ1-3; D unresolved. Deletions cut 0 bases from V and 2 bases from J, with 6 bases between. CDR1 SGHKS and CDR2 YYEKEE come from the germline V gene (reference sequence). The CDR3 covers 14 residues. The CDR3: CASSLETAGNTIYF. CDR3 coding DNA: TGTGCCAGCAGCTTGGAAACAGCTGGAAACACCATATATTTT.

This clonotype was found many times. V and J are TRBV7-8 and TRBJ2-3, with unresolved D. Per germline, CDR1 SGHVS and CDR2 FQNEAQ. The CDR3 extends over 16 amino acids. V lost 4 bases, J lost 3 bases, and 17 bases lay in between. The CDR3 protein is CASSSRQKGYTDTQYF. The CDR3 nucleotides are TGTGCCAGCAGCTCCCGCCAGAAAGGTTATACAGATACGCAGTATTTT.

The rearrangement links TRBV5-5 to TRBJ2-3; TRBD2 aligns across 9 bases. The CDR3 totals 13 residues. The V and J ends lost 4 bases and 9 bases, in that order; junction bases with no gene match: 6. Germline loops: CDR1 SGHKS, CDR2 YYEKEE (reference sequence). CDR3 protein: CASSLGREGTQYF. The CDR3 region has the DNA TGTGCCAGCAGCCTGGGGCGGGAGGGGACGCAGTATTTT. Full variable domain (missing parts from reference TRBV5-5 and TRBJ2-3): DAGVTQSPTHLIKTRGQQVTLRCSPISGHKSVSWYQQVLGQGPQFIFQYYEKEERGRGNFPDRFSARQFPNYSSELNVNALLLGDSALYLCASSLGREGTQYFGPGTRLTVL.

This clonotype occurred once. The V and J genes are TRBV2 and TRBJ2-1, with D possibly being TRBD1 (6 bases). The CDR3 is 15 residues long. V lost 4 bases and J 1 base, leaving 11 bases between the germline ends. Germline V gene data show CDR1 as SNHLY and CDR2 as FYNNEI. The CDR3 region is CASSAQGGSYNEQFF. In DNA form, the CDR3 reads TGTGCCAGCAGTGCTCAAGGGGGATCCTACAATGAGCAGTTCTTC.

This rearrangement joins TRBV25-1 to TRBJ2-5, with D perhaps matching TRBD2 (5 bases). Trimming stripped 6 bases from V and 7 bases from J, with 27 bases between. The CDR3 covers 17 residues. Germline V gene lookup returns CDR1 MGHDK and CDR2 SYGVNS. The CDR3 spells CASRGGGVSDLLGTQYF. The CDR3 nucleotides are TGTGCCAGCAGAGGAGGTGGGGTATCCGACCTTCTTGGGACCCAGTACTTC.

This chain joins TRBV7-9 and TRBJ2-1, with a weak D call TRBD2 (5 bases). V was pared by 5 bases and J by 10 bases, with 9 bases between. The CDR3 is 11 residues long. The germline CDR1 and CDR2 sequences are SEHNR and FQNEAQ (reference sequence). CDR3 bases: TGTGCCAGCAGCCCCGGACTCGAGCAGTTCTTC. It translates to CASSPGLEQFF.

This clonotype was observed a few times. This rearrangement joins TRBV5-6 to TRBJ1-4; a weak D match, TRBD1 (6 bases). CDR1 is SGHDT, CDR2 YYEEEE, per germline. Trimming removed 4 bases at V and 8 bases at J, with 18 bases between. The CDR3 length is 15 residues. Written as DNA, the CDR3 is TGTGCCAGCAGCCCGCAGGGGAGGGGACTGGAAAAACTGTTTTTT. Protein: CASSPQGRGLEKLFF.

The chain is built from TRBV6-5 and TRBJ2-6; D uncertain. CDR1 is MNHEY and CDR2 is SVGAGI in the germline V gene. The V end lost 0 bases, the J end lost 0 bases, and 9 bases lay between the germline ends. The CDR3 spans 17 residues. CDR3 in DNA: TGTGCCAGCAGTTACTCCTCCATGAGCTCTGGGGCCAACGTCCTGACTTTC. As protein: CASSYSSMSSGANVLTF.

This clonotype has a count of ten or more. This chain uses TRBV11-2 with TRBJ2-3; 10 nucleotides agree with TRBD2. Trimming at V came to 2 bases and at J to 2 bases, leaving 10 bases not matched to a gene. The germline CDR1 and CDR2 sequences are SGHAT and FQNNGV. The CDR3 runs to 18 residues. CDR3 in amino acids: CASSLLASGGRHTDTQYF. The CDR3 coding sequence is TGTGCCAGCAGCTTACTGGCTAGCGGGGGCCGCCACACAGATACGCAGTATTTT. Full variable domain (rest looked up from reference TRBV11-2 and TRBJ2-3): EAGVAQSPRYKIIEKRQSVAFWCNPISGHATLYWYQQILGQGPKLLIQFQNNGVVDDSQLPKDRFSAERLKGVDSTLKIQPAKLEDSAVYLCASSLLASGGRHTDTQYFGPGTRLTVL.

This clonotype was observed at least ten times. This chain uses TRBV20-1 with TRBJ2-7; TRBD1 aligns across 10 bases. Germline CDR1 DFQATT, CDR2 SNEGSKA (reference sequence). With V trimmed by 3 bases and J by 5 bases, 4 bases remained unmatched. This CDR3 spans 13 amino acids. The CDR3 nucleotides are TGCAGTGCTAGTCAGGGACAGGGGAACGAGCAGTACTTC. It specifies CSASQGQGNEQYF.

In its sample, this clonotype was seen many times. The chain combines TRBV20-1 with TRBJ1-3; possibly TRBD1 for D (6 bases). This CDR3 is built from 16 residues. V was shortened by 5 bases and J by 1 base, with 18 bases between the two germline ends. Per the germline V gene, CDR1 is DFQATT and CDR2 is SNEGSKA (reference sequence). CDR3 loop: CSAQIRGGSSGNTIYF. In DNA form, the CDR3 reads TGCAGTGCTCAGATAAGGGGGGGATCTTCTGGAAACACCATATATTTT.

The chain joins TRBV5-7 to TRBJ1-4; possible D gene TRBD1, 6 bases. TRBV5-7 qualifies as an ORF whose function is uncertain. This CDR3 comprises 14 residues. V lost 4 bases and J lost 6, with 13 bases in between. The CDR3, as DNA: TGTGCCAGCAGCGGACAGCGTCGCCATGAAAAACTGTTTTTT. The encoded protein is CASSGQRRHEKLFF.

The rearrangement uses TRBV18 and TRBJ2-1; D is undetermined. The CDR3 has 15 residues. Trimming pared 1 base from V and 1 base from J, leaving 8 bases between. CDR1 KGHSH and CDR2 LQKENI come from the germline V gene. The CDR3 nucleotides read TGTGCCAGCTCACCACTGGTAGCTTCCTACAATGAGCAGTTCTTC. Translated: CASSPLVASYNEQFF.